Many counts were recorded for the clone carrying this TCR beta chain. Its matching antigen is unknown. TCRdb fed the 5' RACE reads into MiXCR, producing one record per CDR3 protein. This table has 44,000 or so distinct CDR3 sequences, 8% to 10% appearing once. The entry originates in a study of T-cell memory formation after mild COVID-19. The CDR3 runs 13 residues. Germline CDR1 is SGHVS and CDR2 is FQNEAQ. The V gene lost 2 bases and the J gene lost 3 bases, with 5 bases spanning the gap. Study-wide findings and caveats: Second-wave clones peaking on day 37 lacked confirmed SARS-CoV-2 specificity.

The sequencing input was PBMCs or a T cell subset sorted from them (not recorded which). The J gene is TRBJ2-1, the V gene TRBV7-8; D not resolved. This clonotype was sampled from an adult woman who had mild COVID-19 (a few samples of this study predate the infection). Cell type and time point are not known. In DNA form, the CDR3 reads TGTGCCAGCAGCTTAAACAGCTACAATGAGCAGTTCTTC. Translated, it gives CASSLNSYNEQFF.